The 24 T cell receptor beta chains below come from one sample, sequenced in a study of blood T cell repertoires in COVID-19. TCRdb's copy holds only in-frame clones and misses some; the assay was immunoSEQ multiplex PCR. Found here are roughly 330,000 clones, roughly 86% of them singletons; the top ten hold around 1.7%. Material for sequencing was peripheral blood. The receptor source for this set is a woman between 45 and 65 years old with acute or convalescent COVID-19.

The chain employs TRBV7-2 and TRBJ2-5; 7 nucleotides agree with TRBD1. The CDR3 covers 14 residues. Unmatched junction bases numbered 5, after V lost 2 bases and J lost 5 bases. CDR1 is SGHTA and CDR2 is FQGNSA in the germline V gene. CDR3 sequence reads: CASSLNRGRETQYF. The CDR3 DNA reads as TGTGCCAGCAGCTTAAACAGGGGAAGGGAGACCCAGTACTTC. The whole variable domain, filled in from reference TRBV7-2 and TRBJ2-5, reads GAGVSQSPSNKVTEKGKDVELRCDPISGHTALYWYRQSLGQGLEFLIYFQGNSAPDKSGLPSDRFSAERTGGSVSTLTIQRTQQEDSAVYLCASSLNRGRETQYFGPGTRLLVL.

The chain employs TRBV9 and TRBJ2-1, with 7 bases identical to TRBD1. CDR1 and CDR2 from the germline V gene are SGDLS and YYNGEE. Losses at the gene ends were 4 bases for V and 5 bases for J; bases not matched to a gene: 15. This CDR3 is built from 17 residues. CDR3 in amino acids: CASSLIAGTVPNNEQFF. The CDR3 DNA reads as TGTGCCAGCAGCCTAATAGCCGGGACAGTACCAAACAATGAGCAGTTCTTC.

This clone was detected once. CDR3 nucleotide sequence: TGCAGGCCGACAGGGGGCACTGAAGCTTTCTTT. Protein sequence: CRPTGGTEAFF. The rearrangement joins TRBV20-1 to TRBJ1-1; 9 nucleotides match TRBD1. Germline V gene sequence: CDR1 DFQATT, CDR2 SNEGSKA (reference sequence). This CDR3 has 11 amino acids.

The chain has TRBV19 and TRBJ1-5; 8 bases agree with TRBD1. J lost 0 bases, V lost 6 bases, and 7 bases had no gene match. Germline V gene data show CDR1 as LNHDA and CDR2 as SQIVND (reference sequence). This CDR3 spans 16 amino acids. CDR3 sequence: CASRRQGRYSNQPQHF. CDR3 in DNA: TGTGCCAGTAGGCGACAGGGGAGGTATAGCAATCAGCCCCAGCATTTT. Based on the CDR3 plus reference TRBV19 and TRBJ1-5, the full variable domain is DGGITQSPKYLFRKEGQNVTLSCEQNLNHDAMYWYRQDPGQGLRLIYYSQIVNDFQKGDIAEGYSVSREKKESFPLTVTSAQKNPTAFYLCASRRQGRYSNQPQHFGDGTRLSIL.

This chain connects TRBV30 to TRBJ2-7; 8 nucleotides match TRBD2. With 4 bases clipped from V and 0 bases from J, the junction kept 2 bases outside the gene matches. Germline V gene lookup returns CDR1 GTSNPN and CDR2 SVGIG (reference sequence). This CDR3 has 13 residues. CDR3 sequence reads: CAWTTSGSYEQYF. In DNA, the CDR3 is TGTGCCTGGACTACTAGCGGCTCCTACGAGCAGTACTTC. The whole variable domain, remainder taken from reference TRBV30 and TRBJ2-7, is SQTIHQWPATLVQPVGSPLSLECTVEGTSNPNLYWYRQAAGRGLQLLFYSVGIGQISSEVPQNLSASRPQDRQFILSSKKLLLSDSGFYLCAWTTSGSYEQYFGPGTRLTVT.

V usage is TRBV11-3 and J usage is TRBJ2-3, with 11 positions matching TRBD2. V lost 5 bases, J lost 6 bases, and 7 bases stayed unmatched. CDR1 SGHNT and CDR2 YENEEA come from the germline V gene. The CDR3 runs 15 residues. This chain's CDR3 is CASSKAGTSGDTQYF. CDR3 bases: TGTGCCAGCAGCAAAGCCGGGACTAGCGGCGATACGCAGTATTTT. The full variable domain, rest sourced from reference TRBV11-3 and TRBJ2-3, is EAGVVQSPRYKIIEKKQPVAFWCNPISGHNTLYWYLQNLGQGPELLIRYENEEAVDDSQLPKDRFSAERLKGVDSTLKIQPAELGDSAVYLCASSKAGTSGDTQYFGPGTRLTVL.

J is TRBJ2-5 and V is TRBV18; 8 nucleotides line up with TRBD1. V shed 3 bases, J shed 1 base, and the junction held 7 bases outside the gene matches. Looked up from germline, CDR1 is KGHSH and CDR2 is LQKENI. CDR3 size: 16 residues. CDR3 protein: CASSPRTGNSQETQYF. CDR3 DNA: TGTGCCAGCTCACCCAGGACAGGGAATAGCCAAGAGACCCAGTACTTC. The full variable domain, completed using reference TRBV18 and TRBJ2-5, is NAGVMQNPRHLVRRRGQEARLRCSPMKGHSHVYWYRQLPEEGLKFMVYLQKENIIDESGMPKERFSAEFPKEGPSILRIQQVVRGDSAAYFCASSPRTGNSQETQYFGPGTRLLVL.

The CDR3 region is CASSPPSGYDEKLFF. The CDR3 nucleotides are TGTGCCAGCTCACCACCATCCGGGTATGATGAAAAACTGTTTTTT. V and J are TRBV18 and TRBJ1-4, with D unresolved. From germline, CDR1 is KGHSH and CDR2 LQKENI. The CDR3 spans 15 residues. V lost 0 bases and J lost 6, with 11 bases in between.

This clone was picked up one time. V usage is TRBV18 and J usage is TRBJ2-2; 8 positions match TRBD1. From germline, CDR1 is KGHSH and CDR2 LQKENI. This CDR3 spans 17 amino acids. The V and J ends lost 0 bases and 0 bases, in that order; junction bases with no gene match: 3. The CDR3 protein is CASSPPGRGPNTGELFF. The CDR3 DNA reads TGTGCCAGCTCACCACCCGGCAGGGGGCCGAACACCGGGGAGCTGTTTTTT.

The CDR3 here is CASSARFGRQGEKLFF. CDR3 nucleotide sequence: TGTGCCAGCAGCGCCCGATTTGGCAGGCAAGGCGAAAAACTGTTTTTT. The chain uses TRBV9 and TRBJ1-4; no definite D call. This CDR3 is 16 amino acids long. The germline gives CDR1 SGDLS, CDR2 YYNGEE. V gave up 3 bases and J gave up 8 bases, with 20 bases separating them.

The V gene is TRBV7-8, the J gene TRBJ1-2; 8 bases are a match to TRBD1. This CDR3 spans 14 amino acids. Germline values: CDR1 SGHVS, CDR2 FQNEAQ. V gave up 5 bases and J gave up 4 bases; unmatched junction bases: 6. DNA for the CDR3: TGTGCCAGCAGCCCCCGGACAGGGTTCTATGGCTACACCTTC. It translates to CASSPRTGFYGYTF.

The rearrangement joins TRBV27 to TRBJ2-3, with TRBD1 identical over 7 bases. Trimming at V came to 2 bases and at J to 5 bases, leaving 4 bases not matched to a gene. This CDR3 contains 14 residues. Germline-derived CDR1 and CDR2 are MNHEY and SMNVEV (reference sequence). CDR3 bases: TGTGCCAGCAGTTTACGTTCAGGGGGAGATACGCAGTATTTT. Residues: CASSLRSGGDTQYF.

The CDR3 protein is CASSLSVVNTEAFF. DNA of the CDR3: TGTGCCAGCAGCTTATCAGTTGTGAACACTGAAGCTTTCTTT. V gene TRBV7-2 combines with J gene TRBJ1-1, with D hard to call. Germline V gene sequence: CDR1 SGHTA, CDR2 FQGNSA. The CDR3 has 14 amino acids. V lost 2 bases, J lost 0 bases, and 7 bases lay in between. Combining the CDR3 with reference TRBV7-2 and TRBJ1-1 gives the whole variable domain GAGVSQSPSNKVTEKGKDVELRCDPISGHTALYWYRQSLGQGLEFLIYFQGNSAPDKSGLPSDRFSAERTGGSVSTLTIQRTQQEDSAVYLCASSLSVVNTEAFFGQGTRLTVV.

CDR3 DNA sequence: TGTGCCAGCAGTTTAATGGGGGCGCGGGAGACCCAGTACTTC. The encoded protein is CASSLMGARETQYF. The chain combines TRBV27 with TRBJ2-5, with D possibly matching TRBD1 (6 bases). This CDR3 is built from 14 residues. Germline values: CDR1 MNHEY, CDR2 SMNVEV (reference sequence). Trimming cost V 2 bases and J 5 bases, with 12 bases left between them.

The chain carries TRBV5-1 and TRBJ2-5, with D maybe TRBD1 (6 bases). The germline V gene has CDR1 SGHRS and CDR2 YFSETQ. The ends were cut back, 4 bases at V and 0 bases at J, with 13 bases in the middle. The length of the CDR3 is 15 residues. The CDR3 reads CASSPPGADQETQYF. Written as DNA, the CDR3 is TGCGCCAGCAGCCCCCCAGGGGCCGACCAAGAGACCCAGTACTTC.

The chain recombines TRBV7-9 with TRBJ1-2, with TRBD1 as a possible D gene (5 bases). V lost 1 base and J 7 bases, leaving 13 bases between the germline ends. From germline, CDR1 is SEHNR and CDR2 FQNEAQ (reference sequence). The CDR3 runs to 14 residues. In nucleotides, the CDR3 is TGTGCCAGCAGCTTAGTGGTTTGGGGCGCTGGCTACACCTTC. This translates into CASSLVVWGAGYTF. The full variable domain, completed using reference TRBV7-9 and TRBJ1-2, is DTGVSQNPRHKITKRGQNVTFRCDPISEHNRLYWYRQTLGQGPEFLTYFQNEAQLEKSRLLSDRFSAERPKGSFSTLEIQRTEQGDSAMYLCASSLVVWGAGYTFGSGTRLTVV.

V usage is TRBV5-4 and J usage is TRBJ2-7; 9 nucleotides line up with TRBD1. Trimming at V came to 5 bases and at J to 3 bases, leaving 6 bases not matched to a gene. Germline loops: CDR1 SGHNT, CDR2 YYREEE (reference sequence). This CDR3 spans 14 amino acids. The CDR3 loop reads CASRGQGKGYEQYF. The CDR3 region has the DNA TGTGCCAGCAGAGGACAGGGGAAGGGCTACGAGCAGTACTTC.

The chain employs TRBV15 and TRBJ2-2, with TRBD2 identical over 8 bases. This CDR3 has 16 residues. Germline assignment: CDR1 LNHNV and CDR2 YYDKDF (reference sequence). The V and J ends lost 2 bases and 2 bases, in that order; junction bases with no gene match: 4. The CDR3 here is CATSRTIAGNTGELFF. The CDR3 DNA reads TGTGCCACCAGCAGAACAATAGCGGGAAACACCGGGGAGCTGTTTTTT.

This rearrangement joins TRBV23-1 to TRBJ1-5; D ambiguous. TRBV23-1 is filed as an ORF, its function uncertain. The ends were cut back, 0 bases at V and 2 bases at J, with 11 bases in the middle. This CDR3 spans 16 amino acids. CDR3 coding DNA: TGCGCCAGCAGTCAATCGGGCTCCGGGGGCAATCAGCCCCAGCATTTT. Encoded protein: CASSQSGSGGNQPQHF.

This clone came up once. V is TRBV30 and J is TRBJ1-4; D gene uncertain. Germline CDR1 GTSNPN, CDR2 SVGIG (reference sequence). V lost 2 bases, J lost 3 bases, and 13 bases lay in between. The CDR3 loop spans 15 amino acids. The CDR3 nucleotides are TGTGCCTGGAGTTTGTCGACAATTGCTAATGAAAAACTGTTTTTT. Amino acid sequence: CAWSLSTIANEKLFF.

CDR3 sequence: CSARGGYGYTF. CDR3 bases: TGCAGTGCTAGAGGCGGGTATGGCTACACCTTC. The genes are TRBV20-1 and TRBJ1-2, with D unresolved. Germline-derived CDR1 and CDR2 are DFQATT and SNEGSKA (reference sequence). The V gene lost 1 base and the J gene lost 5 bases, with 5 bases spanning the gap. The CDR3 has 11 amino acids.

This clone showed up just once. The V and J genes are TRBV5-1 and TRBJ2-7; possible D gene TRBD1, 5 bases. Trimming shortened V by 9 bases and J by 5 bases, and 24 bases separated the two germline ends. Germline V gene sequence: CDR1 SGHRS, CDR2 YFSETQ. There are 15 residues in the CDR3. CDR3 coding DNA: TGCGCCACCCGACCCCGAGCAGGGAATTTTGACGAGCAGTACTTC. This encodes CATRPRAGNFDEQYF.

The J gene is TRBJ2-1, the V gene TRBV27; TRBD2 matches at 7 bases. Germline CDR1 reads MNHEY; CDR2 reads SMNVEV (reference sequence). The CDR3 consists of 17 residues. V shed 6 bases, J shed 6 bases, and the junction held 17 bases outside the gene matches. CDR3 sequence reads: CASSPSLGGSGLNEQFF. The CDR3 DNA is TGTGCCAGCAGCCCTTCCTTAGGCGGGAGTGGTCTCAATGAGCAGTTCTTC.

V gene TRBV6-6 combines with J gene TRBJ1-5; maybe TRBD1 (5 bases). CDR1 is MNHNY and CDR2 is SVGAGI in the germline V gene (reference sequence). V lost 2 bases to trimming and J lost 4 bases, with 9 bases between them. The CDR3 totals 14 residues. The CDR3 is CASSYDRKNQPQHF. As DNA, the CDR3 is TGTGCCAGCAGTTACGACAGAAAGAATCAGCCCCAGCATTTT.